The clone carrying this TCR beta chain was picked up one time. The sample is drawn from a study of blood T cell repertoires in COVID-19. Overall study context: PBMCs, B-cell-depleted T cells, or T cells were the source of the cDNA or gDNA that made up the material.

Measured with immunoSEQ multiplex PCR; TCRdb has only the in-frame clones, and not every one. In the table there are roughly 73,000 clones, 75% to 85% of which are singletons. The CDR3 sequence is 17 residues long. Per germline, CDR1 LGHDT and CDR2 YNNKEL (reference sequence). V gave up 3 bases and J gave up 0 bases; unmatched junction bases: 11. What was sequenced was peripheral blood. This TCR was sampled from a woman in her 70s with acute or convalescent COVID-19. The gene calls are TRBV3-1 (or the pseudogene TRBV3-2) and TRBJ2-7; 7 bases fit TRBD2. The CDR3 spells CASSHHRGLGPSYEQYF. The CDR3 DNA reads TGTGCCAGCAGCCACCATCGAGGACTAGGGCCCTCCTACGAGCAGTACTTC.